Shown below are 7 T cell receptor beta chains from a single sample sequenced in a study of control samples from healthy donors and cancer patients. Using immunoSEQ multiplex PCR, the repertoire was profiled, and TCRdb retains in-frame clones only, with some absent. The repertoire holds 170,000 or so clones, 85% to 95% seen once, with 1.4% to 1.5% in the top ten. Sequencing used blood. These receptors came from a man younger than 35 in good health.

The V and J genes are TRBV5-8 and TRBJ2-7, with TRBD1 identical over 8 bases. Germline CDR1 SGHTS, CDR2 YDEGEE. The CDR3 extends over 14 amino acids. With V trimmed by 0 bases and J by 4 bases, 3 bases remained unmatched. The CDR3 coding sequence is TGTGCCAGCAGCTTGGGACAGGGGCCGTACGAGCAGTACTTC. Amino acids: CASSLGQGPYEQYF.

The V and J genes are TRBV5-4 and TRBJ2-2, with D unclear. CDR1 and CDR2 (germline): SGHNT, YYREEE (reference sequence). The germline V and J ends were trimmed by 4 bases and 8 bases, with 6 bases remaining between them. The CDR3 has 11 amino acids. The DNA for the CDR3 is TGTGCCAGCAGCATGGCAGGGGAGCTGTTTTTT. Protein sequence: CASSMAGELFF.

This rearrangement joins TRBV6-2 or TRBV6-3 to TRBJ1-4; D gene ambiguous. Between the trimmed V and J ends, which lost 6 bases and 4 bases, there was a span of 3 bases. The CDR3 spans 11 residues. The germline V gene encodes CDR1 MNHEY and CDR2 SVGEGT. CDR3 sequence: CASSFNEKLFF. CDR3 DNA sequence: TGTGCCAGCAGCTTTAATGAAAAACTGTTTTTT.

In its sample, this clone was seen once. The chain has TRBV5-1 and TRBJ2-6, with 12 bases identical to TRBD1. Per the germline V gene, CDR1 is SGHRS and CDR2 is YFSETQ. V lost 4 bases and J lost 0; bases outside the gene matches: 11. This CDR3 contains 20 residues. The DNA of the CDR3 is TGCGCCAGCAGCCCCGGGACAGGGGGCCTATTCCTCTCTGGGGCCAACGTCCTGACTTTC. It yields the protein CASSPGTGGLFLSGANVLTF.

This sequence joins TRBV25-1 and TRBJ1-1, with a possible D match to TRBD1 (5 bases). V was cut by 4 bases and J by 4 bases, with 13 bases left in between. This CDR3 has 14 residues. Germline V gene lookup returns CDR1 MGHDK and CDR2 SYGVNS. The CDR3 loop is CASSGRGGSTEAFF. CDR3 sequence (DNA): TGTGCCAGCAGTGGTCGGGGCGGGAGCACTGAAGCTTTCTTT.

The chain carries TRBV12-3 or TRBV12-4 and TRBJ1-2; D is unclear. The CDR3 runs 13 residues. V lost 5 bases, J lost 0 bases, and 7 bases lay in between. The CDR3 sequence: CASSPQANYGYTF. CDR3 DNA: TGTGCCAGCAGTCCCCAGGCTAACTATGGCTACACCTTC.

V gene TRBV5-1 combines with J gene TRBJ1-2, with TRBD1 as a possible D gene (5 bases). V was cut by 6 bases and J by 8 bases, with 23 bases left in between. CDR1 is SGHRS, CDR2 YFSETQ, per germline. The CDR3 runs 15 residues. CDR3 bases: TGCGCCAGCACCCAATGGGGAGGGGATGGGTCCGGCTACACCTTC. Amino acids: CASTQWGGDGSGYTF.